The rows below give T cell receptor beta chains drawn from one sample of a study of shared clonotypes between healthy human individuals. Profiling relied on immunoSEQ multiplex PCR, and the TCRdb table lists in-frame clones only, not all of them. The top ten hold less than 0.25% of the sample, which has about 800,000 clones, about 96% seen once. Material: naive CD8+ T cells sorted from blood. The receptors were gathered from a man aged 30-40 years in good health. The CDR3 runs from the conserved cysteine through the conserved F or W. A D gene is named only where the DNA matches it firmly. Clone size is shown for a subset of rows, as once, few, many or a class of expanded clone.

abundance	v_gene	d_gene	j_gene	CDR3aa	CDR3nt
-	TRBV7-9	TRBD1	TRBJ2-1	CASSFGTGDYLYNEQFF	TGTGCCAGCAGCTTCGGGACAGGGGATTACCTTTACAATGAGCAGTTCTTC
-	TRBV18	TRBD1	TRBJ2-7	CASSPRDRVEPSYEQYF	TGTGCCAGCTCACCACGGGACAGGGTCGAGCCGAGCTACGAGCAGTACTTC
-	TRBV13	-	TRBJ1-2	CASSFEGGLDGYTF	TGTGCCAGCAGCTTCGAAGGGGGGCTCGATGGCTACACCTTC
once	TRBV11-3	TRBD1	TRBJ1-5	CASSLVGTGLFFNQPQHF	TGTGCCAGCAGCTTAGTGGGGACAGGGCTCTTTTTCAATCAGCCCCAGCATTTT
-	TRBV15	-	TRBJ1-4	CATSRTRATNEKLFF	TGTGCCACCAGCAGGACACGTGCAACTAATGAAAAACTGTTTTTT
-	TRBV5-6	-	TRBJ2-5	CASSLAVGAETQYF	TGTGCCAGCAGCTTGGCCGTGGGTGCGGAGACCCAGTACTTC
-	TRBV28	TRBD1	TRBJ1-2	CASSLWTGNFLRGYTF	TGTGCCAGCAGTTTATGGACAGGGAACTTCTTGAGAGGCTACACCTTC
-	TRBV27	-	TRBJ2-2	CASSFKAGELFF	TGTGCCAGCAGTTTTAAGGCCGGGGAGCTGTTTTTT
-	TRBV11-2	TRBD2	TRBJ2-2	CASTLGQLRAGGTGELFF	TGTGCCAGCACCTTAGGCCAATTAAGAGCGGGAGGAACCGGGGAGCTGTTTTTT
-	TRBV27	-	TRBJ2-7	CASSLSLDQTYEQYF	TGTGCCAGCAGTTTATCACTGGACCAAACCTACGAGCAGTACTTC
-	TRBV7-2	-	TRBJ2-7	CASSSYPGGAYEQYF	TGTGCCAGCAGCTCGTATCCTGGGGGTGCCTACGAGCAGTACTTC
-	TRBV7-2	TRBD1	TRBJ1-5	CASSLRDRGIQPQHF	TGTGCCAGCAGCCTCCGGGACAGGGGTATTCAGCCCCAGCATTTT
-	TRBV2	TRBD2	TRBJ2-1	CASKTGGVNEQFF	TGTGCCAGCAAGACGGGAGGGGTCAATGAGCAGTTCTTC
once	TRBV13	TRBD1	TRBJ1-5	CASSHRGSKQPQHF	TGTGCCAGCAGCCACAGGGGGTCGAAGCAGCCCCAGCATTTT
-	TRBV6-1	TRBD2	TRBJ2-1	CASTGTTSYNEQFF	TGTGCCAGCACGGGGACTACAAGCTACAATGAGCAGTTCTTC
once	TRBV13	-	TRBJ1-4	CASSLGTLATNEKLFF	TGTGCCAGCAGCTTAGGAACATTGGCAACTAATGAAAAACTGTTTTTT
-	TRBV27	-	TRBJ2-2	CASSDNRLHDTGELFF	TGTGCCAGCAGTGACAACCGCCTACACGACACCGGGGAGCTGTTTTTT
-	TRBV6-1	-	TRBJ2-5	CASSDTGETQYF	TGTGCCAGCAGTGATACCGGAGAGACCCAGTACTTC
-	TRBV28	-	TRBJ1-5	CASKSQLYSNQPQHF	TGTGCCAGCAAAAGCCAGTTATATAGCAATCAGCCCCAGCATTTT
few	TRBV7-2	-	TRBJ2-7	CASSLRWDEQYF	TGTGCCAGCAGCTTAAGGTGGGACGAGCAGTACTTC
-	TRBV29-1	-	TRBJ2-2	CSSGAGVTGELFF	TGCAGCTCGGGGGCCGGGGTCACCGGGGAGCTGTTTTTT
-	TRBV30	-	TRBJ1-5	CAWSGAFSNQPQHF	TGTGCCTGGAGTGGGGCATTTAGCAATCAGCCCCAGCATTTT
-	TRBV4-1	-	TRBJ2-2	CASSLGGGTRAGELFF	TGCGCCAGCAGCCTCGGTGGGGGGACCAGAGCCGGGGAGCTGTTTTTT
-	TRBV15	TRBD2	TRBJ2-5	CATSRDGLADEETQYF	TGTGCCACCAGCAGAGATGGGCTAGCGGATGAAGAGACCCAGTACTTC
-	TRBV6-4	TRBD1	TRBJ2-3	CASSDSTGGPDTQYF	TGTGCCAGCAGTGACTCAACAGGGGGCCCAGATACGCAGTATTTT
-	TRBV10-3	-	TRBJ2-7	CAISESFGTTPYEQYF	TGTGCCATCAGTGAGTCCTTCGGGACCACCCCTTACGAGCAGTACTTC
-	TRBV19	-	TRBJ2-1	CASRMKGLGSYNEQFF	TGTGCCAGTAGAATGAAAGGACTTGGCTCCTACAATGAGCAGTTCTTC
-	TRBV6-6	-	TRBJ1-4	CASSYSNGDKLFF	TGTGCCAGCAGTTACTCGAATGGGGACAAACTGTTTTTT
once	TRBV9	-	TRBJ2-7	CASSLRQASYEQYF	TGTGCCAGCAGCCTTAGACAGGCTTCCTACGAGCAGTACTTC
-	TRBV6-5	-	TRBJ1-5	CASSPGQGNQPQHF	TGTGCCAGCAGCCCTGGCCAGGGAAATCAGCCCCAGCATTTT
-	TRBV27	-	TRBJ2-2	CASSLSIPGIGELFF	TGTGCCAGCAGTTTATCGATACCAGGGATCGGGGAGCTGTTTTTT
once	TRBV7-8	TRBD2	TRBJ2-1	CASSLATSGRLLKNEQFF	TGTGCCAGCAGCTTAGCGACTAGCGGGAGATTGTTAAAGAATGAGCAGTTCTTC
-	TRBV9	-	TRBJ2-7	CASSPLDSYEQYF	TGTGCCAGCAGCCCCCTAGACTCCTACGAGCAGTACTTC
-	TRBV7-7	-	TRBJ2-2	CASSPLGSPNTGELFF	TGTGCCAGCAGCCCTTTGGGCTCCCCGAACACCGGGGAGCTGTTTTTT
-	TRBV7-2	TRBD2	TRBJ2-7	CASSLGTSGLNEQYF	TGTGCCAGCAGCTTAGGGACTAGCGGTTTGAACGAGCAGTACTTC
-	TRBV29-1	-	TRBJ1-2	CSDGGYTF	TGCAGCGATGGTGGCTACACCTTC
-	TRBV6-6	TRBD1	TRBJ2-5	CASSPDREETQYF	TGTGCCAGCAGTCCCGACAGGGAAGAGACCCAGTACTTC
-	TRBV6-1	-	TRBJ2-2	CASSVDKNTGELFF	TGTGCCAGCAGTGTTGACAAGAACACCGGGGAGCTGTTTTTT
-	TRBV10-3	TRBD1	TRBJ1-5	CAIKTQGGFDQPQHF	TGTGCCATCAAAACACAGGGGGGCTTTGATCAGCCCCAGCATTTT
-	TRBV4-3	TRBD2	TRBJ2-2	CASSPGLAGGPDTGELFF	TGCGCCAGCAGCCCAGGACTAGCGGGAGGGCCGGACACCGGGGAGCTGTTTTTT
once	TRBV5-6	TRBD1	TRBJ2-7	CASTQPGQAYEQYF	TGTGCCAGCACCCAACCGGGACAGGCTTACGAGCAGTACTTC
-	TRBV7-2	-	TRBJ2-7	CASSFLDGSYEQYF	TGTGCCAGCAGCTTCCTGGACGGCTCCTACGAGCAGTACTTC
-	TRBV5-6	TRBD2	TRBJ2-5	CASSFAGADQETQYF	TGTGCCAGCAGCTTCGCGGGAGCCGACCAAGAGACCCAGTACTTC